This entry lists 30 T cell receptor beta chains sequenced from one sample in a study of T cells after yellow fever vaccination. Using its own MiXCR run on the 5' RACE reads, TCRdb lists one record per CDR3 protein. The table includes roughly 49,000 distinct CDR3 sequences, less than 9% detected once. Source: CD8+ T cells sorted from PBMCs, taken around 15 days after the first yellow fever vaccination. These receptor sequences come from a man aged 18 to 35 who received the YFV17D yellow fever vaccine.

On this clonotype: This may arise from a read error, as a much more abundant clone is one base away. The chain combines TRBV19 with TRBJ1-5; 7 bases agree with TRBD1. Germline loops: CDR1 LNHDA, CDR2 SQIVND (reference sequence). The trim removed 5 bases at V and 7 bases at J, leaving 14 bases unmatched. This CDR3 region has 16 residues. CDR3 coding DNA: TGTGCCAGTAGTTACCGGGACAGAACCCAAAAACAGCCCCAGCATTTT. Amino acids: CASSYRDRTQKQPQHF.

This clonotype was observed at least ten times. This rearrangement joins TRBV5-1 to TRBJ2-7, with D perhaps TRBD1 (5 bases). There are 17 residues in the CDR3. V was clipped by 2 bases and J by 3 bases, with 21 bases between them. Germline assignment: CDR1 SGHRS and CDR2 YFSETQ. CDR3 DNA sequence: TGCGCCAGCAGCTTAGGTACAGCGAGGACACCCCACTACGAGCAGTACTTC. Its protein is CASSLGTARTPHYEQYF.

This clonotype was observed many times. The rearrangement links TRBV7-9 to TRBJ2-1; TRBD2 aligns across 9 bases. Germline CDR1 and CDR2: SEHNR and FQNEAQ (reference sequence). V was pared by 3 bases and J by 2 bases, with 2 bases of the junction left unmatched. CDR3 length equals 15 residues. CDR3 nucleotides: TGTGCCAGCAGCTTGGGACTAGCAACCTACAATGAGCAGTTCTTC. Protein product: CASSLGLATYNEQFF.

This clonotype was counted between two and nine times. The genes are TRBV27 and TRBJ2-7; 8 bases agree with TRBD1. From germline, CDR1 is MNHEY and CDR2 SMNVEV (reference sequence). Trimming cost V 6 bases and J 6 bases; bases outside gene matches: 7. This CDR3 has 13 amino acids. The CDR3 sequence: CASSPDRDREQYF. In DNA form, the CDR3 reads TGTGCCAGCAGCCCGGACAGGGATCGCGAGCAGTACTTC.

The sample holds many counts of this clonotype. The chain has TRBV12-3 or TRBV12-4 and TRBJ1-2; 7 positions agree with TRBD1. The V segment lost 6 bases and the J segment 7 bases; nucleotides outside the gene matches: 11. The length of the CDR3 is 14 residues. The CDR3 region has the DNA TGTGCCAGCAGCCCGACAGGGCCCTACGGTGGCTACACCTTC. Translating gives CASSPTGPYGGYTF.

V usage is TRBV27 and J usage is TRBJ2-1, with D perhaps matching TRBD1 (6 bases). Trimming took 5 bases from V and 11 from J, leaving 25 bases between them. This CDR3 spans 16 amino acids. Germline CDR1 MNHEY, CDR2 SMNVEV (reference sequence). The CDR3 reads CASSPPDSYYTMKQFF. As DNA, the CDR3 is TGTGCCAGCAGTCCCCCGGACAGTTACTATACAATGAAGCAGTTCTTC.

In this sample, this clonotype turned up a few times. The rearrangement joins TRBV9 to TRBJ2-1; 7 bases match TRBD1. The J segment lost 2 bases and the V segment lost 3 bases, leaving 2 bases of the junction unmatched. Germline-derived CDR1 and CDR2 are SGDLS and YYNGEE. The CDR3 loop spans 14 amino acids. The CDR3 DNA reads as TGTGCCAGCAGCGAGGGGGCTCCCTACAATGAGCAGTTCTTC. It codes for CASSEGAPYNEQFF.

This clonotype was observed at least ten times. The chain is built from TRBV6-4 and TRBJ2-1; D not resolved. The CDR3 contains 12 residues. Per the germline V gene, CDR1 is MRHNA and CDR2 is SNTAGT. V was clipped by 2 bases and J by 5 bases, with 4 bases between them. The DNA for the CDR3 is TGTGCCAGCAGTGACCTGAACAATGAGCAGTTCTTC. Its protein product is CASSDLNNEQFF.

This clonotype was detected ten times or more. As DNA, the CDR3 is TGCAGCGTTGAAGAATCCGGGACACCGAACACCGGGGAGCTGTTTTTT. Protein sequence: CSVEESGTPNTGELFF. The gene calls are TRBV29-1 and TRBJ2-2; weak D call: TRBD1 (6 bases). V gave up 0 bases and J gave up 0 bases, with 11 bases separating them. There are 16 residues in the CDR3. Germline lookup yields CDR1 SQVTM and CDR2 ANQGSEA.

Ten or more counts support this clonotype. This CDR3 is CASSFSENTRPSTDTQYF. Here the CDR3 DNA reads TGCGCCAGCAGCTTCTCCGAAAACACAAGACCTAGCACAGATACGCAGTATTTT. The chain combines TRBV5-1 with TRBJ2-3, with D hard to call. The V gene's germline CDR1 is SGHRS and CDR2 YFSETQ. This CDR3 has 18 residues. With 2 bases removed from V and 0 bases from J, the gap between germline ends came to 19 bases.

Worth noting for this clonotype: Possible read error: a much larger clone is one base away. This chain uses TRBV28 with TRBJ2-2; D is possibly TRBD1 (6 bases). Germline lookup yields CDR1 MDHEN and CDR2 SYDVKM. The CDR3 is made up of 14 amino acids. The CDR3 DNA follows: TGTGCCAGCAGTTTGCATGGGGACACCGGGGCGCTGTTTTTT. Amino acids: CASSLHGDTGALFF.

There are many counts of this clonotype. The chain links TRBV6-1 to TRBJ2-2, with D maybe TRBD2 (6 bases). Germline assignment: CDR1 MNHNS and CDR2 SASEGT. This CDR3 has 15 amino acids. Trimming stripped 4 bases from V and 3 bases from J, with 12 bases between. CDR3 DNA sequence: TGTGCCAGCAGTGTCGAGGGACTCCACACCGGGGAGCTGTTTTTT. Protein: CASSVEGLHTGELFF.

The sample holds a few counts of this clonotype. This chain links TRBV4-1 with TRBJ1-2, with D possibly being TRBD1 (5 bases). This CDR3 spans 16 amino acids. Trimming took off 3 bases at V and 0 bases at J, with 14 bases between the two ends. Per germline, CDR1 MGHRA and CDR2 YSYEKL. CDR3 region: CASSHEIMTANYGYTF. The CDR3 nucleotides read TGCGCCAGCAGCCACGAAATAATGACAGCTAACTATGGCTACACCTTC.

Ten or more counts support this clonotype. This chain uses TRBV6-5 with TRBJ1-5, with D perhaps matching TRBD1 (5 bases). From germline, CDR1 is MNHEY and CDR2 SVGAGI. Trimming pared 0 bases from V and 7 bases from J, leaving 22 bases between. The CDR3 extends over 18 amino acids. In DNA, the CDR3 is TGTGCCAGCAGTTACTCGAGGGGTGTCGGTGACACACAGCAGCCCCAGCATTTT. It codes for CASSYSRGVGDTQQPQHF.

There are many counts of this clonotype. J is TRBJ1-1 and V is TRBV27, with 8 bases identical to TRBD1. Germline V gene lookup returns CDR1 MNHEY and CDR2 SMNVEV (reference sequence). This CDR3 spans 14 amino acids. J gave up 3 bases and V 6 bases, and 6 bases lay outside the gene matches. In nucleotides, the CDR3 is TGTGCCAGCAGCCCAGGGACAGGAGACACTGAAGCTTTCTTT. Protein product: CASSPGTGDTEAFF.

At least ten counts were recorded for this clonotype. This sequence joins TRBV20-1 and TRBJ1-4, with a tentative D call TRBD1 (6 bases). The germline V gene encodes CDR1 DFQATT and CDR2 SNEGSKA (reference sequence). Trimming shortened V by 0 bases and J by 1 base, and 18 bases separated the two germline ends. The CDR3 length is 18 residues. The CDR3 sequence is CSAREPRDTYLTNEKLFF. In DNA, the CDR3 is TGCAGTGCTAGAGAACCCCGGGACACCTACCTAACTAATGAAAAACTGTTTTTT.

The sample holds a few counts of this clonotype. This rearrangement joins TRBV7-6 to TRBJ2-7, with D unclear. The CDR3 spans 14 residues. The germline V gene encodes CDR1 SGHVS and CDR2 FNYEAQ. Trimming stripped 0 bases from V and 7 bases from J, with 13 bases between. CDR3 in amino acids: CASSLASLGREQYF. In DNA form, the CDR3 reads TGTGCCAGCAGCTTAGCAAGCTTGGGCCGGGAGCAGTACTTC.

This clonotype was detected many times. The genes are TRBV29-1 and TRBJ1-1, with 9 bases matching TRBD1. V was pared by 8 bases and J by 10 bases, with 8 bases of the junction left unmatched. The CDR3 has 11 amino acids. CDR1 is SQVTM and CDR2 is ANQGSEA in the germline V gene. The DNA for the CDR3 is TGCAGCTCCGGACAGGGGCCTAGAGCTTTCTTT. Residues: CSSGQGPRAFF.

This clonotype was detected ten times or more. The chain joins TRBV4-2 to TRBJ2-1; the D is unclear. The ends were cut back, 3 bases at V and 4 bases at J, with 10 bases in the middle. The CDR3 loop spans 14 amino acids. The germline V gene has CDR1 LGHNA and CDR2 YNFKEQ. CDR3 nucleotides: TGTGCCAGCAGCCATTCGGACGGGTACAATGAGCAGTTCTTC. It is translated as CASSHSDGYNEQFF.

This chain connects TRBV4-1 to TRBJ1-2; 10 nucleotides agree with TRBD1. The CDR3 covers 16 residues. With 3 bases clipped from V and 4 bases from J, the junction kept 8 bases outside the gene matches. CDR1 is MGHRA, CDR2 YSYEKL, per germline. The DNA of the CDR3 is TGCGCCAGCAGCCAGGGGACAGGGGTGAAAGGCTATGGCTACACCTTC. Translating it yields CASSQGTGVKGYGYTF.

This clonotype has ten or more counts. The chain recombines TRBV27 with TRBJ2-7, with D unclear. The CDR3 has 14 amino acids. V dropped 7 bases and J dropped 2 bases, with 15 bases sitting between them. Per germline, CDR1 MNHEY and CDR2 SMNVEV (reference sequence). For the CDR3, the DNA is TGTGCCAGCAAATCTCTTGGGGTACCCTACGAGCAGTACGTC. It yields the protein CASKSLGVPYEQYV.

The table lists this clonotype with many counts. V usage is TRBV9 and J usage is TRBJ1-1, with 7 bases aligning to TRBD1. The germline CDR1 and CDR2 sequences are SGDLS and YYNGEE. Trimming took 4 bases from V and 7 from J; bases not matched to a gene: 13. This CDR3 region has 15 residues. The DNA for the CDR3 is TGTGCCAGCAGCCTAGGAGGAGGGGGCCATCATGAAGCTTTCTTT. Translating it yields CASSLGGGGHHEAFF.

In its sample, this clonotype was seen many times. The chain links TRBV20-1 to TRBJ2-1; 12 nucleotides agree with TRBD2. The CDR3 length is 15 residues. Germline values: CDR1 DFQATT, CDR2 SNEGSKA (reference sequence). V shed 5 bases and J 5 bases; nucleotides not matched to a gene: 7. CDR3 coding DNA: TGCAGTGCTCCTCTAGCGGGGGGGCCCAACAATGAGCAGTTCTTC. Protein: CSAPLAGGPNNEQFF.

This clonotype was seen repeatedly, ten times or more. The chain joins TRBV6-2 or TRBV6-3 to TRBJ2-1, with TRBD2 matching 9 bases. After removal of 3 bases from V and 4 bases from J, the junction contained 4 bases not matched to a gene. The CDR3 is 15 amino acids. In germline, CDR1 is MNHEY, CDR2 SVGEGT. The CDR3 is CASSYSGGQYNEQFF. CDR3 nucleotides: TGTGCCAGCAGTTATAGCGGGGGCCAATACAATGAGCAGTTCTTC.

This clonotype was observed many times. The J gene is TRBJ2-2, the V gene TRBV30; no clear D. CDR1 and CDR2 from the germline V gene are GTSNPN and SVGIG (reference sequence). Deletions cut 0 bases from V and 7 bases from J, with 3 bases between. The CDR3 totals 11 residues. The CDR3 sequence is CAWSVRGELFF. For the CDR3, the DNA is TGTGCCTGGAGTGTACGCGGGGAGCTGTTTTTT.

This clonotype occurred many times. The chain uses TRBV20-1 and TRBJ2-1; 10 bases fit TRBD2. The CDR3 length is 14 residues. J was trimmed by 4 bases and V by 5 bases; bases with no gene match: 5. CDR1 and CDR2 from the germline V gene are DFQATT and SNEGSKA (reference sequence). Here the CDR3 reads CSARGLADYNEQFF. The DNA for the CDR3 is TGCAGTGCTCGTGGACTAGCGGATTACAATGAGCAGTTCTTC.

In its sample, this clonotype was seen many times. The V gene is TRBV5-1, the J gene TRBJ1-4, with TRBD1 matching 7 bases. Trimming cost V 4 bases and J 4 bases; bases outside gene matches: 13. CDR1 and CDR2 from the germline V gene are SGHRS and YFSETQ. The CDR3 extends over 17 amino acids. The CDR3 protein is CASSTGPDRDHNEKLFF. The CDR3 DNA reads TGCGCCAGCAGCACAGGCCCCGACAGGGATCATAATGAAAAACTGTTTTTT.

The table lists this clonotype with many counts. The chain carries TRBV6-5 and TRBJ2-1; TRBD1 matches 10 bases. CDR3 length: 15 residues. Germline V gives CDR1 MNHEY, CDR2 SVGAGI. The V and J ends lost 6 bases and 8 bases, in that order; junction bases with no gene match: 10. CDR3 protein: CASRLGQGYTDEQFF. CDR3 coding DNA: TGTGCCAGCAGGTTGGGACAGGGGTACACGGATGAGCAGTTCTTC.

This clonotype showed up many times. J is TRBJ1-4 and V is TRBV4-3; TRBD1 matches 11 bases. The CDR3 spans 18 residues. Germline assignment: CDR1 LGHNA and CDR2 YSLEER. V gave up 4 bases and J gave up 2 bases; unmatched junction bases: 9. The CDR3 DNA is TGCGCCAGCAGCCTGTCGCCGGGACAGGGGGATACTAATGAAAAACTGTTTTTT. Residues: CASSLSPGQGDTNEKLFF.

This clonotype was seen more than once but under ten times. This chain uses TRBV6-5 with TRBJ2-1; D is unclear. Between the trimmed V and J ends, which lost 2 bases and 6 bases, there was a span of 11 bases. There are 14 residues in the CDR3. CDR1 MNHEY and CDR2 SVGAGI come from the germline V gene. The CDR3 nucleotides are TGTGCCAGCAGTTACCCCAACGGGCGCAATGAGCAGTTCTTC. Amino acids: CASSYPNGRNEQFF.